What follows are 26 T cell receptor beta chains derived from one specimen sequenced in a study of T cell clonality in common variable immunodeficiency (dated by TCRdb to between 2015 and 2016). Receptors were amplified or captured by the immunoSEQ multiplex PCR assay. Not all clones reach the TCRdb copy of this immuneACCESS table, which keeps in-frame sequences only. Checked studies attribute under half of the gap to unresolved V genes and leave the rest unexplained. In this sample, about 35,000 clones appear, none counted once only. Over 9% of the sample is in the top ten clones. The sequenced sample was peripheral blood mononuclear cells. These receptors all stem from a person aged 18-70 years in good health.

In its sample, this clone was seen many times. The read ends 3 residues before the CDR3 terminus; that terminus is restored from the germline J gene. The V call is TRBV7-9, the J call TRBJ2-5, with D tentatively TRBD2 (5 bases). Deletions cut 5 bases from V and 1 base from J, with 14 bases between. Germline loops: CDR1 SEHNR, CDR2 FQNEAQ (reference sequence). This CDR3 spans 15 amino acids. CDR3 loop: CASSPSRTLQETQYF. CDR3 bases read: TGTGCCAGCAGCCCCAGCCGGACTCTCCAAGAGACC.

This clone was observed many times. The CDR3 region is CASRPPGGAKMVYTF. The sequenced CDR3 bases are TGCGCCAGCAGACCCCCCGGCGGGGCTAAAATGGTC. The gene calls are TRBV4-1 and TRBJ1-2, with D maybe TRBD1 (5 bases). The CDR3 extends 3 residues past the end of the read, so its final part is completed from the germline J gene. Germline V gene data show CDR1 as MGHRA and CDR2 as YSYEKL. The CDR3 has 15 amino acids.

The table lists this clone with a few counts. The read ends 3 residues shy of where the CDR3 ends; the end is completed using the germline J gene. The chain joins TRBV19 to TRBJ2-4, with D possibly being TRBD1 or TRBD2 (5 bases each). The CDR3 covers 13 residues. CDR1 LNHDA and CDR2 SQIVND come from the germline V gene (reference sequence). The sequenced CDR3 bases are TGTGCCAGTAGCACGCAGGGAGCAGGTGGT. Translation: CASSTQGAGG. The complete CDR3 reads CASSTQGAGGQYF.

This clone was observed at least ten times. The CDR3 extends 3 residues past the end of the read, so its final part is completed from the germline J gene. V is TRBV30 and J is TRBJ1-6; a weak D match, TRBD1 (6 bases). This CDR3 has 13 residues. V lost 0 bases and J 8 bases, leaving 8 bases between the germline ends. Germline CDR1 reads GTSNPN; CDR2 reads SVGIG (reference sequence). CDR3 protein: CAWSVQGYSPLHF. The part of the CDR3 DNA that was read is TGTGCCTGGAGTGTACAGGGTTATTCACCC.

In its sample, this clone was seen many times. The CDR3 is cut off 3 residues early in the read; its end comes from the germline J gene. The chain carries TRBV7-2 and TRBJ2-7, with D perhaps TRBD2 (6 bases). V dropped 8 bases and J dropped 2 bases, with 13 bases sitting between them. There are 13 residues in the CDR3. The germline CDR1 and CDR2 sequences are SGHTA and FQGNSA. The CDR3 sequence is CASRGGTAYEQYF. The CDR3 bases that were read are TGTGCCAGCCGAGGCGGGACTGCCTACGAG.

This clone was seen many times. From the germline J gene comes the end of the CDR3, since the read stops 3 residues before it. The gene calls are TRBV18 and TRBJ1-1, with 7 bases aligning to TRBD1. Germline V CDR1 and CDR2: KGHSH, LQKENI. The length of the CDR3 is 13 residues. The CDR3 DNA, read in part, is TGTGCCAGCTCCCCTGGTAGGGGGCAAGAA. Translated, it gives CASSPGRGQE. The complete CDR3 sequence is CASSPGRGQEAFF. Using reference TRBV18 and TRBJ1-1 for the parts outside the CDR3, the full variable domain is NAGVMQNPRHLVRRRGQEARLRCSPMKGHSHVYWYRQLPEEGLKFMVYLQKENIIDESGMPKERFSAEFPKEGPSILRIQQVVRGDSAAYFCASSPGRGQEAFFGQGTRLTVV.

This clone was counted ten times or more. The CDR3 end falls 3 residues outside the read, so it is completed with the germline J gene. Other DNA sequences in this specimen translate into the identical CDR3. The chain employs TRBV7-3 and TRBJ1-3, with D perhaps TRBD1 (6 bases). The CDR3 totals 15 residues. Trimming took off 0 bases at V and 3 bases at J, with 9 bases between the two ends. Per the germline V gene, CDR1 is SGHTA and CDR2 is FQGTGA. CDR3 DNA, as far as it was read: TGTGCCAGCAGCTTAACGCGGGGGCTTGGAAACACC. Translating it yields CASSLTRGLGNT. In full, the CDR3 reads CASSLTRGLGNTIYF.

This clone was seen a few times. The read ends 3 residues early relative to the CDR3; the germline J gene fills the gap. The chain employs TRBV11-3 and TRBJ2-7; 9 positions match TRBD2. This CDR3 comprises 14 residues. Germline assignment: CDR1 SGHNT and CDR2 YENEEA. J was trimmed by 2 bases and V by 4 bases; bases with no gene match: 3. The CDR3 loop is CASSYSGSAYEQYF. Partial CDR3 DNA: TGTGCCAGCAGCTATAGCGGGAGCGCCTACGAG.

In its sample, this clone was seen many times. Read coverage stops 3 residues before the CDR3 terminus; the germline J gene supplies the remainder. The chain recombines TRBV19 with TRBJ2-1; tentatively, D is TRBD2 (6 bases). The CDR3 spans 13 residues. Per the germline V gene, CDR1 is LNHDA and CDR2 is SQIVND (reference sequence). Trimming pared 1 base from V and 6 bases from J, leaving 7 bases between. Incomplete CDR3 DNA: TGTGCCAGTAGTATAGGGCGGGGCAATGAG. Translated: CASSIGRGNE. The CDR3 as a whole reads CASSIGRGNEQFF.

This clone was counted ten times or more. The CDR3 loop is CASRTQGAPYEQYF. The CDR3 DNA, read in part, is TGTGCCAGCCGCACCCAGGGGGCCCCCTACGAG. This chain links TRBV7-9 with TRBJ2-7, with TRBD1 matching over 8 bases. Read data end 3 residues before the CDR3 end; the end is taken from the germline J gene. The ends lost 8 bases at V and 2 bases at J; junction bases unmatched: 8. The length of the CDR3 is 14 residues. Germline assignment: CDR1 SEHNR and CDR2 FQNEAQ (reference sequence).

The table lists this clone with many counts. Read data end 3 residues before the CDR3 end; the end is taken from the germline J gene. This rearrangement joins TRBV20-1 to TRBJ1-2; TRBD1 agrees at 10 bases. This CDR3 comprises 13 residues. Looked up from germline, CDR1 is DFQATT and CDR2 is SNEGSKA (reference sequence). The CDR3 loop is CLTGQGMSYGYTF. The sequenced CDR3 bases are TGCCTCACGGGACAGGGGATGAGTTATGGC.

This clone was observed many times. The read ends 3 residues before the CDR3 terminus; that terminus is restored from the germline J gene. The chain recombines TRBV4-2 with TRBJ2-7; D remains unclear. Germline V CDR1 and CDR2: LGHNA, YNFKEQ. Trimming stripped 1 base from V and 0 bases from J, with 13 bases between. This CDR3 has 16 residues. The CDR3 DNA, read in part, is TGTGCCAGCAGCCAAGCCTCGTCGCCCAGCTCCTACGAG. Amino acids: CASSQASSPSSYE. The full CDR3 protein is CASSQASSPSSYEQYF.

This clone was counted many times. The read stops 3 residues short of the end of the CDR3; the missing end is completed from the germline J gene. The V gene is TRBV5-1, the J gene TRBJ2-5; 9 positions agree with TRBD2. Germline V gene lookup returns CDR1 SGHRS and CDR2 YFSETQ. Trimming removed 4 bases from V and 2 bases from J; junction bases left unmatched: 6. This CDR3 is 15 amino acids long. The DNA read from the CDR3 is TGCGCCAGCAGCCCGCGCGCGGGAGGGCAAGAGACC. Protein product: CASSPRAGGQET. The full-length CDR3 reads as CASSPRAGGQETQYF.

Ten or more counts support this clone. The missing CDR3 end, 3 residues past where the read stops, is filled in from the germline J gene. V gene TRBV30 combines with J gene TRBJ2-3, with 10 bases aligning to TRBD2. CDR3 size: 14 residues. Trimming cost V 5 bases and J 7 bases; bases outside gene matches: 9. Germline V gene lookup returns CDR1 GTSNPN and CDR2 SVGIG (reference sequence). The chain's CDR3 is CAWGSLAGSNTQYF. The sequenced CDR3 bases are TGTGCCTGGGGATCACTAGCGGGATCGAATACG.

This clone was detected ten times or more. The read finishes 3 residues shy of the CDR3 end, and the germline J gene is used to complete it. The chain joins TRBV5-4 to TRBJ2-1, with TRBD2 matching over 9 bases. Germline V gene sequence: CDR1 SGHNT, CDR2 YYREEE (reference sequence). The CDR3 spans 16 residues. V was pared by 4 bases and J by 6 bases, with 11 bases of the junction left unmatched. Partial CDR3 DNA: TGTGCCAGCAGCAGGAGAGTTAGCGGGAGTGGCAATGAG. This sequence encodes CASSRRVSGSGNE. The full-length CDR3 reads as CASSRRVSGSGNEQFF.

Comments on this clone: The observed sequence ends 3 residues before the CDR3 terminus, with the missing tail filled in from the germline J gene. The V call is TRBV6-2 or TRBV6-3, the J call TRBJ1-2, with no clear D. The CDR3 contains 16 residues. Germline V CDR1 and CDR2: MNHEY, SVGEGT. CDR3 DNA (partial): TGTGCCAGCAGTTACGACCGGACTAGCCCCTACAATGAC. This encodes CASSYDRTSPYND. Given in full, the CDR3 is CASSYDRTSPYNDYTF.

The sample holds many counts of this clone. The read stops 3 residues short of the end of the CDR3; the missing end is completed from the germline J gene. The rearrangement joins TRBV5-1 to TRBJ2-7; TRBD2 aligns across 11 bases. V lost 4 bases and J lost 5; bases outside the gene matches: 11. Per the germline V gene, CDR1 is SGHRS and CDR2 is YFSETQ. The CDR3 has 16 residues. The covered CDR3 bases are TGCGCCAGCAGCGTCGCGACTAGCGGGACAAGCAACGAG. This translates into CASSVATSGTSNE. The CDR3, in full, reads CASSVATSGTSNEQYF.

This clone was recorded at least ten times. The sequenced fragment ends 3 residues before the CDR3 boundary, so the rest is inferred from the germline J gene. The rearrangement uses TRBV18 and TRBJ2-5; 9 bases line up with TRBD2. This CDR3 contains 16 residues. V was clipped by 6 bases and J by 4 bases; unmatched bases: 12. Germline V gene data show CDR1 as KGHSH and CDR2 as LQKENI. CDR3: CASSPVAGVWAETQYF. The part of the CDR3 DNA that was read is TGTGCCAGCTCCCCGGTAGCGGGAGTATGGGCAGAGACC.

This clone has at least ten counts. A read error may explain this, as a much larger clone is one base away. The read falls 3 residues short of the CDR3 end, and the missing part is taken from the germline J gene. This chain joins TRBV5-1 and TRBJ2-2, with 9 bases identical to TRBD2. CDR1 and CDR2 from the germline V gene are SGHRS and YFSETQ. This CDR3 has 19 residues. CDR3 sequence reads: CASSLDASGTSSGANVLFF. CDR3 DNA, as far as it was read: TGCGCCAGCAGCTTAGATGCTAGCGGGACAAGCTCTGGGGCCAACGTG.

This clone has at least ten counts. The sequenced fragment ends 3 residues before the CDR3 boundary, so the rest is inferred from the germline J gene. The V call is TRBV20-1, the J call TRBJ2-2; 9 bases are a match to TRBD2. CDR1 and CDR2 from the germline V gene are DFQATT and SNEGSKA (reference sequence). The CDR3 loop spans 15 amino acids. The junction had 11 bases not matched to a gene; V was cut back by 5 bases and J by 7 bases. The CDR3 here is CSAWREGLDNGELFF. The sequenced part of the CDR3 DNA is TGCAGTGCTTGGCGGGAGGGCCTGGATAACGGGGAG.

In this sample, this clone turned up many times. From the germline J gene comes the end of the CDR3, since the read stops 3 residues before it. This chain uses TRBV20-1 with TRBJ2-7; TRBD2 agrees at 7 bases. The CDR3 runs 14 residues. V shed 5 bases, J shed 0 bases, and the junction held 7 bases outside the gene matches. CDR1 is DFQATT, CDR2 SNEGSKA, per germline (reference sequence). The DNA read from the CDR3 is TGCAGTGCTGTTTGGGCTAGCGGCTCCTACGAG. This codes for CSAVWASGSYE. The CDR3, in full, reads CSAVWASGSYEQYF.

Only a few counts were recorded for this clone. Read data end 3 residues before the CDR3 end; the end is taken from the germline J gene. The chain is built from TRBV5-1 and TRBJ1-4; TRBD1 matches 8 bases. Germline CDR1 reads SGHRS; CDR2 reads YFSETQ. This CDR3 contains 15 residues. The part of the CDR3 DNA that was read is TGCGCCAGCAGCGTACGGACAGGGCACGATTCACCA. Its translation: CASSVRTGHDSP. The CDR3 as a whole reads CASSVRTGHDSPLFF.

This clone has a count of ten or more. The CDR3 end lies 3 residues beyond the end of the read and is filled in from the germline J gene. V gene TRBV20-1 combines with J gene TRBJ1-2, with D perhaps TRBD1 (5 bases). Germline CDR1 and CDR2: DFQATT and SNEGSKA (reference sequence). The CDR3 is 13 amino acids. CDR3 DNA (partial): TGCAGTGCTAGGACGACAGTAGTATTCGGC. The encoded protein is CSARTTVVFG. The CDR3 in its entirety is CSARTTVVFGYTF.

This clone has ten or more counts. The DNA read from the CDR3 is TGCGCCAGCAGCTTGACTGAACAGTACATGAACACTGAA. This translates into CASSLTEQYMNTE. The whole CDR3 sequence reads CASSLTEQYMNTEAFF. V usage is TRBV5-1 and J usage is TRBJ1-1; no clear D gene. The sequence runs out 3 residues before the end of the CDR3; the remainder is reconstructed from the germline J gene. Germline lookup yields CDR1 SGHRS and CDR2 YFSETQ. V lost 1 base and J lost 0, with 13 bases in between. The CDR3 length is 16 residues. Supplemented by reference TRBV5-1 and TRBJ1-1, the full variable domain reads KAGVTQTPRYLIKTRGQQVTLSCSPISGHRSVSWYQQTPGQGLQFLFEYFSETQRNKGNFPGRFSGRQFSNSRSEMNVSTLELGDSALYLCASSLTEQYMNTEAFFGQGTRLTVV.

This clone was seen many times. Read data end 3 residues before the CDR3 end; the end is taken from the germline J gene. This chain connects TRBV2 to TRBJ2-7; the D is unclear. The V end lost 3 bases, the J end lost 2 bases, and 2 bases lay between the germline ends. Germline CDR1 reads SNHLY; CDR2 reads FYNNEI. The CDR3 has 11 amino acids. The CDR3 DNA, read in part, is TGTGCCAGCAGTGACACCTACGAG. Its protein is CASSDTYE. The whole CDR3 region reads CASSDTYEQYF.

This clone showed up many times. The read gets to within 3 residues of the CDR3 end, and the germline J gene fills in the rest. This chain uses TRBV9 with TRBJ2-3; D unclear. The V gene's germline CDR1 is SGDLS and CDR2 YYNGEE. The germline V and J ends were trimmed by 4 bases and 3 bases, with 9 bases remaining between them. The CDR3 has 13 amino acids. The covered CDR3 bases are TGTGCCAGCAGCCTAAAGATGACAGATACG. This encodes CASSLKMTDT. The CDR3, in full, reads CASSLKMTDTQYF.